The 7 T cell receptor beta chains below were found in one sample sequenced in a study of persistence of HIV-infected CD4 T cells. Cells were stimulated nonspecifically with anti-CD3/anti-CD28 magnetic beads. CD4+ T cells upregulating both CD40 ligand and CD69 were sorted as responding cells. The libraries were made with immunoSEQ version 4 in survey mode. Generated by immunoSEQ multiplex PCR, the TCRdb table keeps only in-frame clones and is missing some. The sample consists of about 43,000 clones, around 92% of them appearing once. Their antigens are not known. The sample was CD4+ T cells sorted from PBMCs after roughly 18-hour stimulation, taken from a patient who received antiretroviral therapy. The receptor set was obtained from an adult man with HIV who was CMV-seropositive.

The gene calls are TRBV24-1 and TRBJ1-1; TRBD1 matches 7 bases. Germline-derived CDR1 and CDR2 are KGHDR and SFDVKD. With 3 bases clipped from V and 5 bases from J, the junction kept 8 bases outside the gene matches. This CDR3 comprises 15 residues. The CDR3 DNA follows: TGTGCCACCAGTGATCCTAGGGGGCAAAGAACTGAAGCTTTCTTT. Translation gives CATSDPRGQRTEAFF.

This clone was counted once. The rearrangement links TRBV4-1 to TRBJ2-6; D unresolved. The germline V and J ends were trimmed by 6 bases and 0 bases, with 12 bases remaining between them. This CDR3 is built from 16 residues. Germline CDR1 is MGHRA and CDR2 is YSYEKL. The CDR3, as DNA: TGCGCCAGCAGTCATTACCCGGACTCTGGGGCCAACGTCCTGACTTTC. It translates to CASSHYPDSGANVLTF.

The V and J genes are TRBV18 and TRBJ1-6; D unresolved. Germline-derived CDR1 and CDR2 are KGHSH and LQKENI. V lost 3 bases and J lost 7, with 13 bases in between. The CDR3 is 15 amino acids. The CDR3: CASSPEVGLNSPLHF. As DNA, the CDR3 is TGTGCCAGCTCACCGGAGGTAGGCCTCAATTCACCCCTCCACTTT.

The rearrangement uses TRBV18 and TRBJ1-1; D perhaps matches TRBD1 (6 bases). This CDR3 comprises 17 residues. Deletions cut 2 bases from V and 1 base from J, with 17 bases between. Germline-derived CDR1 and CDR2 are KGHSH and LQKENI. CDR3 nucleotides: TGTGCCAGCTCACCAATCGATAGGCCGGGGGCGAACACTGAAGCTTTCTTT. Translating gives CASSPIDRPGANTEAFF.

The chain joins TRBV10-3 to TRBJ1-2, with unresolved D. This CDR3 contains 15 residues. V was trimmed by 0 bases and J by 1 base, leaving 9 bases between them. Germline V gene lookup returns CDR1 ENHRY and CDR2 SYGVKD. The CDR3 here is CAISESADNNYGYTF. The CDR3 DNA reads as TGTGCCATCAGTGAGTCCGCCGACAATAACTATGGCTACACCTTC.

The V gene is TRBV2, the J gene TRBJ2-1, with D tentatively TRBD1 (5 bases). CDR1 SNHLY and CDR2 FYNNEI come from the germline V gene. The CDR3 covers 15 residues. V shed 6 bases and J shed 0 bases, with 12 bases lying between them. DNA for the CDR3: TGTGCCAGCAGGAGTACAGGCAGCTCCTACAATGAGCAGTTCTTC. Its translation: CASRSTGSSYNEQFF.

The rearrangement joins TRBV24-1 to TRBJ2-3; D may be TRBD1 or TRBD2 (7 bases each). The CDR3 consists of 16 residues. Germline V gives CDR1 KGHDR, CDR2 SFDVKD. The V end was cut by 3 bases, the J end by 5 bases, with 17 bases between. The CDR3: CATSDGTTGEKDTQYF. The CDR3 bases are TGTGCCACCAGTGATGGGACTACAGGGGAGAAAGATACGCAGTATTTT.